This T cell receptor (beta chain) originates from a study of technical replicates of blood from several donors. TCRdb's table, derived via immunoSEQ multiplex PCR, lists solely in-frame clones and lacks some. This sample has about 71,000 clones; around 90% occur once, and the top ten carry 0.41%. CDR1 GTSNPN and CDR2 SVGIG come from the germline V gene (reference sequence). The CDR3 runs to 14 residues. With 1 base clipped from V and 3 bases from J, the junction kept 6 bases outside the gene matches. The gene calls are TRBV30 and TRBJ2-7; 7 bases line up with TRBD1. Source material: T cells isolated from PBMCs. The receptor comes from a human donor in good health. As DNA, the CDR3 is TGTGCCTGGAGTGGGACAGGACTTCTCTACGAGCAGTACTTC. It yields the protein CAWSGTGLLYEQYF.